One sample yielded the 16 T cell receptor beta chains listed below, sequenced in a study of blood T cells in healthy people across ages. A second roughly 6 to 12 cycle PCR used barcoded and J-beta primers. Each CDR3 protein is one row after TCRdb ran MiXCR on the 5' RACE reads. The profile covers about 640,000 distinct CDR3 sequences, with roughly 58% appearing a single time and around 37% taken by the ten largest. The sample consisted of blood. These receptors were obtained from a man between 60 and 70 years old in good health.

The chain joins TRBV4-2 to TRBJ1-1; D is uncertain. Germline-derived CDR1 and CDR2 are LGHNA and YNFKEQ. Trimming removed 3 bases from V and 5 bases from J, with 7 bases in between. The CDR3 contains 12 residues. This chain's CDR3 is CASSQSETEAFF. For the CDR3, the DNA is TGTGCCAGCAGCCAGTCGGAGACTGAAGCTTTCTTT.

This clonotype was counted a single time. The gene calls are TRBV12-3 or TRBV12-4 and TRBJ1-5, with 10 bases fitting TRBD1. Losses at the gene ends were 7 bases for V and 9 bases for J; bases not matched to a gene: 12. The CDR3 has 15 residues. The CDR3 reads CASTAGTGAARPQHF. CDR3 sequence (DNA): TGTGCCAGCACCGCCGGGACAGGGGCTGCCCGGCCCCAGCATTTT.

The chain couples TRBV3-1 to TRBJ2-5, with 9 bases lining up with TRBD2. V lost 7 bases to trimming and J lost 4 bases; unmatched junction nucleotides: 10. The CDR3 covers 15 residues. Germline V lookup: CDR1 LGHDT, CDR2 YNNKEL (reference sequence). The chain's CDR3 is CASIPRLAGPETQYF. CDR3 coding DNA: TGTGCCAGCATACCGAGGCTAGCGGGGCCAGAGACCCAGTACTTC.

This clonotype was observed once. The chain combines TRBV6-1 with TRBJ2-1; D not certain. This CDR3 is built from 15 residues. CDR1 and CDR2 (germline): MNHNS, SASEGT. V was shortened by 1 base and J by 0 bases, with 7 bases between the two germline ends. The CDR3 sequence: CASSEEVGSYNEQFF. DNA of the CDR3: TGTGCCAGCAGTGAAGAGGTAGGCTCCTACAATGAGCAGTTCTTC.

This clonotype was seen once. The chain carries TRBV20-1 and TRBJ1-2; maybe TRBD1 (5 bases). V lost 4 bases to trimming and J lost 3 bases, with 12 bases between them. Germline V gene lookup returns CDR1 DFQATT and CDR2 SNEGSKA (reference sequence). This CDR3 comprises 13 residues. The CDR3 here is CSATRGDDYGYTF. The CDR3 DNA is TGCAGTGCTACACGCGGGGACGACTATGGCTACACCTTC.

V and J are TRBV2 and TRBJ2-1; perhaps TRBD2 as D (6 bases). V was trimmed by 10 bases and J by 7 bases, leaving 20 bases between them. The CDR3 contains 14 residues. From germline, CDR1 is SNHLY and CDR2 FYNNEI. CDR3 residues: CATQAGTPPNEQFF. CDR3 DNA: TGTGCCACACAAGCCGGGACTCCACCGAATGAGCAGTTCTTC.

The J gene is TRBJ1-1, the V gene TRBV3-1, with D uncertain. V was cut by 0 bases and J by 1 base, with 12 bases left in between. Germline V CDR1 and CDR2: LGHDT, YNNKEL (reference sequence). CDR3 size: 16 residues. CDR3 region: CASSQDAVSTNTEAFF. The CDR3 DNA sequence: TGTGCCAGCAGCCAAGACGCGGTTTCCACGAACACTGAAGCTTTCTTT.

This clonotype has only one observation. V usage is TRBV29-1 and J usage is TRBJ1-2; tentatively, D is TRBD1 (6 bases). Germline V gene data show CDR1 as SQVTM and CDR2 as ANQGSEA. The V end lost 8 bases, the J end lost 2 bases, and 18 bases lay between the germline ends. This CDR3 comprises 14 residues. CDR3 region: CSSAPGTSNYGYTF. CDR3 bases: TGCAGCTCAGCGCCCGGGACATCAAACTATGGCTACACCTTC.

The rearrangement joins TRBV5-5 to TRBJ2-7; 7 bases align to TRBD1. Per germline, CDR1 SGHKS and CDR2 YYEKEE (reference sequence). The CDR3 contains 16 residues. J was trimmed by 7 bases and V by 0 bases; bases with no gene match: 13. The CDR3 here is CASSLGPQTGVAEQYF. The CDR3, as DNA: TGTGCCAGCAGCTTGGGACCCCAAACAGGGGTAGCAGAGCAGTACTTC. Combining the CDR3 with reference TRBV5-5 and TRBJ2-7 gives the whole variable domain DAGVTQSPTHLIKTRGQQVTLRCSPISGHKSVSWYQQVLGQGPQFIFQYYEKEERGRGNFPDRFSARQFPNYSSELNVNALLLGDSALYLCASSLGPQTGVAEQYFGPGTRLTVT.

Points on this clonotype: Being one base from a much bigger clone, this may be a read error. The V and J genes are TRBV10-1 and TRBJ2-7, with 11 nucleotides matching TRBD1. J was trimmed by 2 bases and V by 6 bases; bases with no gene match: 3. CDR3 length: 14 residues. Per germline, CDR1 WNHNN and CDR2 SYGVQD (reference sequence). CDR3 DNA sequence: TGCGCCAGCAGCGGGGACAGGGGGGCCTACGAGCAGTACTTC. Its protein is CASSGDRGAYEQYF.

This chain connects TRBV4-1 to TRBJ2-5; D is undetermined. Trimming cost V 0 bases and J 6 bases, with 17 bases left between them. The CDR3 contains 16 residues. Germline CDR1 and CDR2: MGHRA and YSYEKL. CDR3 amino acids: CASSQEVGLGGKTQYF. In DNA form, the CDR3 reads TGCGCCAGCAGCCAAGAGGTGGGCTTGGGTGGGAAGACCCAGTACTTC.

This chain uses TRBV6-5 with TRBJ1-1; D unresolved. This CDR3 region has 15 residues. The germline gives CDR1 MNHEY, CDR2 SVGAGI. The V and J ends lost 6 bases and 5 bases respectively, with 19 bases between them. This chain's CDR3 is CASSLPGEAGTEAFF. CDR3 bases: TGTGCCAGCAGCCTCCCCGGGGAGGCTGGGACTGAAGCTTTCTTT.

The CDR3 sequence is CASSLAYQGGSEQFF. The CDR3 DNA follows: TGTGCCAGCAGCTTAGCTTACCAGGGAGGTAGTGAGCAGTTCTTC. The V and J genes are TRBV11-2 and TRBJ2-1; weak D call: TRBD2 (6 bases). Germline assignment: CDR1 SGHAT and CDR2 FQNNGV. V dropped 1 base and J dropped 9 bases, with 16 bases sitting between them. CDR3 length equals 15 residues.

The chain carries TRBV3-1 and TRBJ1-2; 8 positions agree with TRBD1. The CDR3 totals 13 residues. Trimming took 1 base from V and 6 from J; bases not matched to a gene: 1. The germline V gene encodes CDR1 LGHDT and CDR2 YNNKEL (reference sequence). CDR3 in DNA: TGTGCCAGCAGCCAAGGGACAGGGAATGGCTACACCTTC. Translated: CASSQGTGNGYTF.

This chain links TRBV2 with TRBJ2-1, with D unclear. The V gene's germline CDR1 is SNHLY and CDR2 FYNNEI. V lost 6 bases to trimming and J lost 10 bases, with 10 bases between them. The CDR3 has 11 residues. The CDR3 DNA reads as TGTGCCAGCAGCCAATATTGGGAGCAGTTCTTC. The encoded protein is CASSQYWEQFF.

The J gene is TRBJ2-5, the V gene TRBV18; 10 bases fit TRBD2. V lost 1 base to trimming and J lost 0 bases; unmatched junction nucleotides: 5. Germline V lookup: CDR1 KGHSH, CDR2 LQKENI. This CDR3 comprises 17 residues. CDR3 protein: CASSPLVTSGYQETQYF. In DNA, the CDR3 is TGTGCCAGCTCACCACTGGTGACTAGCGGGTACCAAGAGACCCAGTACTTC.